This TCR beta chain was captured in a study of Graves' ophthalmopathy and Graves' hyperthyroidism. Study details: Hyperthyroidism counted as stable given no ophthalmopathy within 18 months of follow-up. Study-wide results and limits: For separating ophthalmopathy from stable hyperthyroidism, a 13-signature model gave 87.88% sensitivity and approximately 80% specificity. Ophthalmopathy progression predictions by the model showed about 75% specificity and about 71% sensitivity.

Other autoimmune diseases, uncontrolled infections, pregnancy or lactation ruled patients out of participation. Using RNA transcripts, the TCR beta CDR3 regions were amplified. Second-round multiplex PCR came after a first-round RT-PCR that employed HTBI primers. TCRdb used MiXCR to reprocess the multiplex PCR reads, holding one entry per CDR3 protein. The table includes approximately 1.2 million distinct CDR3 sequences, 36% detected once. The CDR3 has 15 amino acids. The germline gives CDR1 SGHAT, CDR2 FQNNGV. V was shortened by 3 bases and J by 9 bases, with 15 bases between the two germline ends. This clonotype was seen at least ten times. Its antigen is not known.

The origin of this receptor is an adult man with Graves' hyperthyroidism. This chain connects TRBV11-2 to TRBJ1-6; perhaps TRBD1 as D (6 bases). Sequences were obtained from peripheral blood or thyroid tissue (not recorded which). The CDR3 protein is CASSLGTGARSPLHF. The DNA for the CDR3 is TGTGCCAGCAGCTTGGGGACGGGGGCGCGTTCACCCCTCCACTTT.